This T cell receptor (beta chain) was sequenced for a study of cytotoxic CD8 clonotypes in ibrutinib-treated CLL. Regarding the study as a whole: Clonality went up at ibrutinib response and then declined back toward baseline at progression.

Regarding this clone: Its specificity is not known.

TCRdb's copy holds only in-frame clones and misses some; the assay was immunoSEQ multiplex PCR. The repertoire consists of fewer than 300,000 clones, with approximately 76% occurring once and the leading ten covering about 5.3%. The sequenced sample was PBMCs, obtained at disease progression, from a patient treated with ibrutinib. This TCR derives from a human donor with chronic lymphocytic leukemia.

CDR3 protein: CASSQVPYSNQPQHF. DNA for the CDR3: TGCGCCAGCAGCCAAGTACCTTATAGCAATCAGCCCCAGCATTTT. The rearrangement joins TRBV4-1 to TRBJ1-5; no reliable D call. Germline V gene data show CDR1 as MGHRA and CDR2 as YSYEKL. The V end was cut by 1 base, the J end by 0 bases, with 7 bases between. The CDR3 is made up of 15 amino acids.